This TCR beta chain was documented in a study of technical replicates of blood from a few donors. Data came from immunoSEQ multiplex PCR; TCRdb stores just in-frame clones and leaves some out. The sample has about 14,000 clones, roughly 80% seen once. The germline gives CDR1 SGHTA, CDR2 FQGNSA. The CDR3 consists of 13 residues. Trimming left V 3 bases short and J 7 bases short, with 12 bases between. The genes are TRBV7-2 and TRBJ1-1; D remains unclear. Sequenced input: PBMCs. The TCR was taken from a human donor in good health. CDR3 residues: CASSFTYTGEAFF. The CDR3 DNA reads as TGTGCCAGCAGCTTTACTTACACGGGTGAAGCTTTCTTT.